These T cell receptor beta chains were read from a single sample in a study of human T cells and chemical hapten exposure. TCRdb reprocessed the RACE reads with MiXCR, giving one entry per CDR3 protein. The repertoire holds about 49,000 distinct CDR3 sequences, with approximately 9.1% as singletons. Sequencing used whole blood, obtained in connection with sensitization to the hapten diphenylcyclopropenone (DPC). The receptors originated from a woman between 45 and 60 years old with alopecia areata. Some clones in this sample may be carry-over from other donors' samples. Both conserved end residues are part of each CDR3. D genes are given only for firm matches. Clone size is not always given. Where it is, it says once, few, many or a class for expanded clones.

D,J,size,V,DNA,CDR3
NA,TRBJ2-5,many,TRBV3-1,TGTGCCAGCAGCCATATAGCGAGGAGGGTCCAAGAGACCCAGTACTTC,CASSHIARRVQETQYF
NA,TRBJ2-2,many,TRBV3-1,TGTGCCAGCAGCCGAACGGGACACGACACCGGGGAGCTGTTTTTT,CASSRTGHDTGELFF
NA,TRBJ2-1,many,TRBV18,TGTGCCAGCTCACCACGTACAAGCTCCTACAATGAGCAGTTCTTC,CASSPRTSSYNEQFF
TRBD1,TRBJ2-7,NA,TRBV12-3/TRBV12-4,TGTGCCAGCAGGACAGGGACAGGGGTCGCATACGAGCAGTACTTC,CASRTGTGVAYEQYF
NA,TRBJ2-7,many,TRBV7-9,TGTGCCAGCAGCCGGACAGAAGCCGAGCAGTACTTC,CASSRTEAEQYF
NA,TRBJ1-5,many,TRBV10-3,TGTGCCATCAGCGATAGCAATCAGCCCCAGCATTTT,CAISDSNQPQHF
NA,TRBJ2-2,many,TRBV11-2,TGTGCCAGCAGGACCATACTAGGGCGGAGAAACACCGGGGAGCTGTTTTTT,CASRTILGRRNTGELFF
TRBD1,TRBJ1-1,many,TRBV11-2,TGTGCCAGCAGCATCTCAGGGGGCACTTTGACTGAAGCTTTCTTT,CASSISGGTLTEAFF
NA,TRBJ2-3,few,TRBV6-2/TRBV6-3,TGTGCCAGCAGTTACTCGGCGGTGGTAGATACGCAGTATTTT,CASSYSAVVDTQYF
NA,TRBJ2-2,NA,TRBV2,TGTGCCAGCAGGCGGGCGGACACCGGGGAGCTGTTTTTT,CASRRADTGELFF
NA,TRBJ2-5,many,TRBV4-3,TGCGCCAGCAGCCAAGAGTTACAGGGCTATGAGACCCAGTACTTC,CASSQELQGYETQYF
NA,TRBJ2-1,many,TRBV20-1,TGCAGTGCTAGAGATTTGAACCGTGGAACGGAGCAGTTCTTC,CSARDLNRGTEQFF
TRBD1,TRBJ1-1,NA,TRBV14,TGTGCCAGCAGCCAATACCGTCCGGGACAGGGTAGGACTGAAGCTTTCTTT,CASSQYRPGQGRTEAFF
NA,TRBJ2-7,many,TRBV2,TGTGCCAGCAGTGAGTCAGGGACCTACGAGCAGTACTTC,CASSESGTYEQYF
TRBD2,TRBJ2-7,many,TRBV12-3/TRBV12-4,TGTGCCAGCAGTTCCATGAAGCGGGAACCGACCTACGAGCAGTACTTC,CASSSMKREPTYEQYF
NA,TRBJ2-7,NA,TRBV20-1,TGCAGTGCGAGCGTGAGCTACGAGCAGTACTTC,CSASVSYEQYF
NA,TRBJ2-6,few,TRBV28,TGTGCCAGCGGGTCTGGGGCCAACGTCCTGACTTTC,CASGSGANVLTF
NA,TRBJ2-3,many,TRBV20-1,TGCAGTGGTCTGGAAAGGGGTACGCAGTATTTT,CSGLERGTQYF
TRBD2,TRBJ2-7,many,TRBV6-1,TGTGCCAGCAGTGGACTACTAGCGGGAGGGTTTTACGAGCAGTACTTC,CASSGLLAGGFYEQYF
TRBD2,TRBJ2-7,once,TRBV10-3,TGTGCCAGCGCCGGGACTAGCGACTACGAGCAGTACTTC,CASAGTSDYEQYF
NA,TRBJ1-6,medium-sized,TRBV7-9,TGTGCCAGCGGAGTGTCTAGTAATTCACCCCTCCACTTT,CASGVSSNSPLHF
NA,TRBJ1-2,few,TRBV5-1,TGCGCCAGCAGCCCGGAAGGGAATGGCTACACCTTC,CASSPEGNGYTF
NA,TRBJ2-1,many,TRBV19,TGTGCCAGTAGACGCGATTACAATGAGCAGTTCTTC,CASRRDYNEQFF
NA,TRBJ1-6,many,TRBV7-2,TGTGCCAGCAGCTTAGCTTCAGGTGGCAATTCACCCCTCCACTTT,CASSLASGGNSPLHF
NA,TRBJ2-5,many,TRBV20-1,TGCAGTGCTGAGGACAGCGATGTCTTCCAAGAGACCCAGTACTTC,CSAEDSDVFQETQYF
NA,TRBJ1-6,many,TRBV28,TGTGCCAGCAGGCCCCCCAATTCACCCCTCCACTTT,CASRPPNSPLHF
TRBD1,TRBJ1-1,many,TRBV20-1,TGCAGTGCTAGACCCGGGACAGGGGGCATGCCGAACACTGAAGCTTTCTTT,CSARPGTGGMPNTEAFF
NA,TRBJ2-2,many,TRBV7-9,TGTGCCCGGTCGGCCCTCCGGGACGGGGAGCTGTTTTTT,CARSALRDGELFF
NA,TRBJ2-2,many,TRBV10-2,TGCGCCAGCAAAAGGACAGAGAACACCGGGGAGCTGTTTTTT,CASKRTENTGELFF
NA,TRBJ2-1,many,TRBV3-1,TGTGCCAGCAGCCAAGGAGTTGGGGGAGCATACAATGAGCAGTTCTTC,CASSQGVGGAYNEQFF
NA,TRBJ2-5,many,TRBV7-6,TGTGCCAGCAGCCTCGCAGTGGCAGCAGTAGAGACCCAGTACTTC,CASSLAVAAVETQYF
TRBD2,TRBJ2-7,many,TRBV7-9,TGTGCCAGCAGCTTGGACCTAGCGGGAACCTACGAGCAGTACTTC,CASSLDLAGTYEQYF
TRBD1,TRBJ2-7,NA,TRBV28,TGTGCCAGCAGCCGAAGTCAGGGGGCTTCCGAGCAGTACTTC,CASSRSQGASEQYF
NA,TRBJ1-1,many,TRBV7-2,TGTGCCAGCAGCCCCATCGCCGGTGAAGCTTTCTTT,CASSPIAGEAFF
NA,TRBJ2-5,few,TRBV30,TGTGCCTGGAAAGGGATAGAGACCCAGTACTTC,CAWKGIETQYF
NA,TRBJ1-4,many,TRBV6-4,TGTGCCAGCAGCGAGGGGGGTACTAATGAAAAACTGTTTTTT,CASSEGGTNEKLFF
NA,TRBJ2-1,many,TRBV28,TGTGCCAGCACCGACCGGGATCTATTGGGGAGTGAGCAGTTCTTC,CASTDRDLLGSEQFF